This T cell receptor beta chain was obtained from a study of read filtering for tumor transcriptome and immune sequencing. Across the whole study: Mean patient age was roughly 72 years, range roughly 45 to 85; approximately 17 male, about 15 female. Per sample, TCR-region reads ranged about 4 to 10.27 million by IR-seq, 85 to 1273 by RNA-seq. Whole-study findings and limits: Compared with RNA-seq, IR-seq gave much higher clonotype depth and reliability. IR-seq and RNA-seq agreed better without single-read clonotypes.

Ten or more counts support this clonotype. Its antigen is not known. The CDR3 length is 11 residues. V shed 8 bases and J shed 8 bases, with 9 bases lying between them. In germline, CDR1 is MDHEN, CDR2 SYDVKM. From approximately 400 ng of RNA, a library with molecular barcoded alpha/delta and beta/gamma adaptors was made. TCRdb reanalysed the reads using MiXCR and keeps one entry per CDR3 protein. Among approximately 40,000 distinct CDR3 sequences listed, roughly 13% were seen once. The chain recombines TRBV28 with TRBJ1-4; D not certain. The sequenced sample was a population of CD138-negative cells sorted from bone marrow. The receptor comes from a donor older than 35 with multiple myeloma. The CDR3 is CASSNREKLFF. The CDR3 DNA reads TGTGCCAGCTCCAATCGAGAAAAACTGTTTTTT.